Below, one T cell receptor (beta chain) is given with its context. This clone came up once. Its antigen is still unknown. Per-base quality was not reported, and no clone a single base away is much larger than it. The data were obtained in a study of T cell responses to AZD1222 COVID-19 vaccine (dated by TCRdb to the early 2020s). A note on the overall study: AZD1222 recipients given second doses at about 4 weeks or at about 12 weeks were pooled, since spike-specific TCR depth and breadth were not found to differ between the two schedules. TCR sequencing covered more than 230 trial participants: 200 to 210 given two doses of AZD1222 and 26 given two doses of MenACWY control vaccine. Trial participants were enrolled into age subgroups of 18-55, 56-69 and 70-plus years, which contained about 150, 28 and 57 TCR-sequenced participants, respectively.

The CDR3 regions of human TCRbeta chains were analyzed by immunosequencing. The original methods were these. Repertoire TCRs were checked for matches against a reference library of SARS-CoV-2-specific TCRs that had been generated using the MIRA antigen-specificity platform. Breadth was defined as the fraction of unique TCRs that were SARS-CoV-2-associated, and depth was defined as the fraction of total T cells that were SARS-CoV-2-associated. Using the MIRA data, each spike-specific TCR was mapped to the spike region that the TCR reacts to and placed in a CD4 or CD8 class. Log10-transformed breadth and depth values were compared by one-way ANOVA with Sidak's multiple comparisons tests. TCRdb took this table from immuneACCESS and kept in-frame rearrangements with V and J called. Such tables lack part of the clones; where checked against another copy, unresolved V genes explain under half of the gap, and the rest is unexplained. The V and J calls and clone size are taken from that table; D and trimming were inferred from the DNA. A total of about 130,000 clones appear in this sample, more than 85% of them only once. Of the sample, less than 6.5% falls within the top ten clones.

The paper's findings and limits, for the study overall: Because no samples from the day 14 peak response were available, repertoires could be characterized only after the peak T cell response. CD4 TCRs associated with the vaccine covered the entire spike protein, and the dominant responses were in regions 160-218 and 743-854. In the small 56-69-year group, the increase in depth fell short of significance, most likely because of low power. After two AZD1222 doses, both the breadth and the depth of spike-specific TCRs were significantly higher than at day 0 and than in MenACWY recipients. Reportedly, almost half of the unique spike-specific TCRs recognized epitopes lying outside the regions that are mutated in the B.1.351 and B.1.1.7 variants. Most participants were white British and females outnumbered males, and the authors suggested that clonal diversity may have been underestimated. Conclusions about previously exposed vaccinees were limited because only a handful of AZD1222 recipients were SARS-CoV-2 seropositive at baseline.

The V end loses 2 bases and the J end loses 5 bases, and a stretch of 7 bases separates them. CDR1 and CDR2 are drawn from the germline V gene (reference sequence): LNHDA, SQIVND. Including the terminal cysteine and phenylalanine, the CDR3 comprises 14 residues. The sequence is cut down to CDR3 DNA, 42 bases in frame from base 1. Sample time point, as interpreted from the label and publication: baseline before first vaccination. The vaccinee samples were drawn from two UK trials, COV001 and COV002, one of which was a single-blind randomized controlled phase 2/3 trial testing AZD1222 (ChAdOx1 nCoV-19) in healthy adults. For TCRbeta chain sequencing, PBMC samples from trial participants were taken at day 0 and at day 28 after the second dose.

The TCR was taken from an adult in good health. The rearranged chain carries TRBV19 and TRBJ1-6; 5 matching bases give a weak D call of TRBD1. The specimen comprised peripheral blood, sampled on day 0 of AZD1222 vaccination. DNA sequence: TGTGCCAGTAGTATAACAGGTGATAATTCACCCCTCCACTTT. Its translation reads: CASSITGDNSPLHF.